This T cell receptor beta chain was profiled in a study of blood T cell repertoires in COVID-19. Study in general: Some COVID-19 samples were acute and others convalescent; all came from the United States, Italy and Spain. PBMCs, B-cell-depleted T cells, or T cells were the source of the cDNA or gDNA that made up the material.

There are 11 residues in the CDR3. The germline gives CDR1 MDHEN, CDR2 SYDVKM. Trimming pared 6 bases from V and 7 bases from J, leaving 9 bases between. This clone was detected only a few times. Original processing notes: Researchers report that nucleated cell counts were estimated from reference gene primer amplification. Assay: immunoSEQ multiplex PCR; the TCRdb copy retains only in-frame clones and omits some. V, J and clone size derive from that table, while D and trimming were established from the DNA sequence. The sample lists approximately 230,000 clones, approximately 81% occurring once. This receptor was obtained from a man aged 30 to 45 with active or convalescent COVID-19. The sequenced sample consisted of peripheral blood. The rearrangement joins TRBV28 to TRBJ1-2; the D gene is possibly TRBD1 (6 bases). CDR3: CASSTGFGYTF. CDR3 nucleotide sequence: TGTGCCAGCAGCACAGGGTTTGGCTACACCTTC.